This T cell receptor beta chain was recovered during a study of blood T cells in healthy people across ages. Whole-study findings and limits: Naive and antigen-experienced cells were not separated, limiting conclusive comparison. Getting older went along with TCR beta diversity per million T cells dropping roughly linearly.

Per the germline V gene, CDR1 is DFQATT and CDR2 is SNEGSKA (reference sequence). The CDR3 sequence is 18 residues long. V shed 7 bases, J shed 0 bases, and the junction held 16 bases outside the gene matches. Regarding this clonotype: No antigen is known for it.

Then a second PCR, running roughly 6 to 11 cycles, was carried out with a sample-barcoded 5' primer and a J-beta primer mix. Each cDNA was tagged by a template-switch adaptor containing 12 random nucleotides. TCRdb called the 5' RACE reads again in MiXCR, with one record for every CDR3 protein. The sample carries 650,000 to 900,000 distinct CDR3 sequences, around two thirds recorded once. The V and J genes are TRBV20-1 and TRBJ2-1; 9 nucleotides align to TRBD2. This receptor was identified in a man younger than 40 in good health. Sequences were obtained from blood. CDR3 residues: CSVHGGGGRALSYNEQFF. CDR3 in DNA: TGCAGTGTCCACGGCGGGGGCGGGAGGGCTCTCTCCTACAATGAGCAGTTCTTC.